The T cell receptor beta chain described here comes from a study of tissue T cells after allogeneic stem cell transplantation. Study-level results: TCR repertoires tracked anatomic similarity, regardless of disease or transplant status. Motif-based clustering found tissue-specific repertoire signatures shared across patients, though few clones were shared.

Stated time point: mouse harvest day 7 after allogeneic transplant. Each mouse received 10^7 T-cell-depleted marrow cells plus 10^6 splenic CD5+ T cells by tail vein. This mouse GVHD model was MHC-mismatched B6 to BALB/c, profiled day 7 or 14. Comments on this clone: Its antigen remains unidentified. Mouse gene names and germline throughout.

Survey-depth TCRbeta CDR3 sequencing reported V/J genes and productive frequencies. Repertoires were generated with immunoSEQ multiplex PCR, while TCRdb's copy carries only in-frame clones and drops some. This sample has several thousand clones, with approximately 50% found just once. The sequence came from a female BALB/c mouse given C57BL/6 T cells with graft-versus-host disease after an allogeneic hematopoietic cell transplant. Sequencing was carried out using gut tissue.

CDR3 bases read: TGTGCCAGCAGTCCCGACTGGGGGGGCGACACCGGGCAGCTCTAC. As protein: CASSPDWGGDTGQLY. The CDR3 in its entirety is CASSPDWGGDTGQLYF. The chain couples TRBV26 to TRBJ2-2; 12 nucleotides match TRBD2. The CDR3 extends 1 residue past the end of the read, so its final part is completed from the germline J gene. The CDR3 loop spans 16 amino acids. Trimming removed 4 bases from V and 3 bases from J; junction bases left unmatched: 3. CDR1 is KGHPV and CDR2 is FQNQEV in the germline V gene (reference sequence).